Below are 10 T cell receptor beta chains sequenced from a single sample in a study of cytomegalovirus exposure and HLA in healthy donors. Primers: 60 Vbeta forward and 13 Jbeta reverse. Using immunoSEQ multiplex PCR, the repertoire was profiled, and TCRdb retains in-frame clones only, with some absent. The table shows some 140,000 clones, with 60% to 75% occurring only once. Sequencing used PBMCs. The receptors come from a man aged 18 to 29 in good health and CMV-seronegative.

This chain connects TRBV4-3 to TRBJ2-1, with TRBD2 matching 8 bases. Germline CDR1 is LGHNA and CDR2 is YSLEER. With V trimmed by 4 bases and J by 7 bases, 6 bases remained unmatched. CDR3 length equals 14 residues. For the CDR3, the DNA is TGCGCCAGCAGCCCCCTCGGGGGGGGTAATGAGCAGTTCTTC. The encoded protein is CASSPLGGGNEQFF.

V and J are TRBV6-1 and TRBJ1-2; D might be TRBD1 (6 bases). Trimming pared 8 bases from V and 7 bases from J, leaving 20 bases between. Germline V gene lookup returns CDR1 MNHNS and CDR2 SASEGT. This CDR3 region has 14 residues. The DNA of the CDR3 is TGTGCCAGCGCCCAGACAGGACCCTTGGGTGGCTACACCTTC. Translating it yields CASAQTGPLGGYTF.

The J gene is TRBJ2-3, the V gene TRBV5-1; D is possibly TRBD1 (6 bases). The CDR3 is 18 residues long. Deletions cut 0 bases from V and 4 bases from J, with 21 bases between. CDR1 and CDR2 (germline): SGHRS, YFSETQ. The CDR3 DNA is TGCGCCAGCAGCTTGGCTCCGTCTAGGCAGGGGCGTCCAGATACGCAGTATTTT. Protein: CASSLAPSRQGRPDTQYF.

Worth noting for this clone: Distinct nucleotide sequences in the sample also encode this CDR3. The rearrangement uses TRBV5-1 and TRBJ1-2; 10 bases fit TRBD1. V lost 4 bases to trimming and J lost 8 bases; unmatched junction nucleotides: 8. This CDR3 is built from 14 residues. Germline loops: CDR1 SGHRS, CDR2 YFSETQ. As DNA, the CDR3 is TGCGCCAGCAGCCCGGGGACAGGGGCAGAGGGCTACACCTTC. Protein product: CASSPGTGAEGYTF. The whole variable domain, filled in from reference TRBV5-1 and TRBJ1-2, reads KAGVTQTPRYLIKTRGQQVTLSCSPISGHRSVSWYQQTPGQGLQFLFEYFSETQRNKGNFPGRFSGRQFSNSRSEMNVSTLELGDSALYLCASSPGTGAEGYTFGSGTRLTVV.

The rearrangement links TRBV28 to TRBJ1-1; D may be TRBD1 (6 bases). CDR3 length: 16 residues. The V end lost 4 bases, the J end lost 1 base, and 16 bases lay between the germline ends. Germline-derived CDR1 and CDR2 are MDHEN and SYDVKM. The CDR3 protein is CASSSGGRGGNTEAFF. CDR3 in DNA: TGTGCCAGCAGTTCGGGGGGGAGAGGGGGGAACACTGAAGCTTTCTTT.

This clone was found once. Different DNA sequences within this sample yield the same CDR3. The chain has TRBV6-5 and TRBJ1-2; the D is unclear. The CDR3 totals 11 residues. The V and J ends lost 2 bases and 7 bases respectively, with 5 bases between them. CDR1 and CDR2 (germline): MNHEY, SVGAGI. CDR3 amino acids: CASSYRGGYTF. CDR3 DNA sequence: TGTGCCAGCAGTTACCGCGGTGGCTACACCTTC.

This chain joins TRBV7-2 and TRBJ1-2; tentatively, D is TRBD1 (6 bases). Germline-derived CDR1 and CDR2 are SGHTA and FQGNSA. V shed 2 bases and J shed 8 bases, with 12 bases lying between them. CDR3 length equals 13 residues. The DNA for the CDR3 is TGTGCCAGCAGCTTAATACAGGGCCAGGGCTACACCTTC. It encodes CASSLIQGQGYTF. Filled out from reference TRBV7-2 and TRBJ1-2, the complete variable domain reads GAGVSQSPSNKVTEKGKDVELRCDPISGHTALYWYRQSLGQGLEFLIYFQGNSAPDKSGLPSDRFSAERTGGSVSTLTIQRTQQEDSAVYLCASSLIQGQGYTFGSGTRLTVV.

This clone was counted once. This rearrangement joins TRBV30 to TRBJ1-2; TRBD1 matches at 7 bases. This CDR3 is 13 amino acids long. Germline CDR1 reads GTSNPN; CDR2 reads SVGIG (reference sequence). V lost 1 base, J lost 7 bases, and 6 bases stayed unmatched. Written as DNA, the CDR3 is TGTGCCTGGAGTGGCCAGGGGGGACGTGGCTACACCTTC. Translating gives CAWSGQGGRGYTF.

This clone came up a few times. The chain has TRBV2 and TRBJ1-2; TRBD1 matches at 9 bases. With V trimmed by 6 bases and J by 3 bases, 14 bases remained unmatched. CDR1 is SNHLY, CDR2 FYNNEI, per germline. This CDR3 region has 17 residues. The CDR3 DNA reads TGTGCCAGCAGCGTACGTAGGGACAGGGTGTTTGACTATGGCTACACCTTC. This sequence encodes CASSVRRDRVFDYGYTF.

The table lists this clone with a few counts. The gene calls are TRBV25-1 and TRBJ1-3, with 7 nucleotides matching TRBD1. Germline CDR1 and CDR2: MGHDK and SYGVNS. The trim removed 1 base at V and 6 bases at J, leaving 15 bases unmatched. The CDR3 consists of 18 residues. The CDR3 sequence is CASSESDRELVWANTIYF. CDR3 nucleotides: TGTGCCAGCAGTGAATCCGACAGGGAATTAGTATGGGCAAACACCATATATTTT. The full variable domain, completed using reference TRBV25-1 and TRBJ1-3, is EADIYQTPRYLVIGTGKKITLECSQTMGHDKMYWYQQDPGMELHLIHYSYGVNSTEKGDLSSESTVSRIRTEHFPLTLESARPSHTSQYLCASSESDRELVWANTIYFGEGSWLTVV.